This TCR beta chain was profiled in a study of cytomegalovirus exposure and HLA in healthy donors. This clone has only a few counts. No antigen is known for it. The study ran its PCR with 60 Vbeta and 13 Jbeta primers. The protocol was immunoSEQ multiplex PCR, while the TCRdb copy is restricted to in-frame clones and leaves out a portion. The data hold 100,000 to 150,000 clones, with 84% observed a single time. V dropped 2 bases and J dropped 4; count of bases not matched to a gene: 7. CDR1 and CDR2 from the germline V gene are MNHNS and SASEGT. The CDR3 loop spans 15 amino acids. General study findings and limits: Associated with cytomegalovirus, according to the listing, were 164 TCR beta chains. Most TCRs appeared rarely, but some public TCRs recurred in many donors. In the analysis, some V segments, TRBV6-2 and TRBV6-3 included, were excluded as indistinguishable. Looking again later, the authors saw that most CMV-associated TCR beta chains seemed HLA-restricted.

The sequence was obtained from a woman between 18 and 29 years old in good health and CMV-seropositive. The sequenced sample consisted of PBMCs. J is TRBJ1-1 and V is TRBV6-1, with TRBD1 matching 7 bases. This CDR3 reads CASSEKQGFGTEAFF. The CDR3 nucleotides are TGTGCCAGCAGTGAAAAACAGGGGTTCGGCACTGAAGCTTTCTTT.